Sequencing of this TCR beta chain was carried out in a study of T cells in Graves' hyperthyroidism and ophthalmopathy. Study-wide results and caveats: Onset of ophthalmopathy came a median around 6.5 months after the model predicted it.

The ends were cut back, 5 bases at V and 0 bases at J, with 14 bases in the middle. The CDR3 is 16 residues long. There were TCR beta CDR3 regions amplified from RNA transcripts. The TCR CDR3 was amplified in a first-round RT-PCR using the HTBI primer set. TCRdb re-derived calls from the multiplex PCR reads in MiXCR, one entry per CDR3 protein. This table has 300,000 to 450,000 distinct CDR3 sequences, approximately 13% appearing once. For this clonotype: Its cognate antigen is unknown.

Participants, patients aged 18 to 65, had newly diagnosed hyperthyroidism with a duration under 2 months. Those patients with uncontrolled infection, other autoimmune disease, pregnancy or lactation were excluded. PBMCs were sourced from about 10 ml fresh peripheral blood. V is TRBV12-3 or TRBV12-4 and J is TRBJ2-1; D could derive from TRBD1 or TRBD2 (5 bases each). The sequencing input was blood. The receptor's source is a woman aged 55-70 years with Graves' hyperthyroidism. As DNA, the CDR3 is TGTGCCAGCAGTGACTCCGGGACGGCCTCCTACAATGAGCAGTTCTTC. Translated, it gives CASSDSGTASYNEQFF.